This passage covers 26 T cell receptor beta chains from one sample sequenced in a study of Graves' ophthalmopathy and Graves' hyperthyroidism. From RNA, the CDR3 regions of TCR beta chains were amplified and sequenced. First-round RT-PCR relied on HTBI primers, and a second-round multiplex PCR came next. TCRdb reanalysed the multiplex PCR reads using MiXCR and keeps one entry per CDR3 protein. The sample holds hundreds of thousands of distinct CDR3 sequences, about two fifths seen once. The specimen was peripheral blood. The receptors were gathered from an adult man with Graves' ophthalmopathy.

A word on this clonotype: This could be a read error, since a much larger clone is one nucleotide away. The chain uses TRBV7-6 and TRBJ1-1, with 7 bases aligning to TRBD1. This CDR3 region has 14 residues. With V trimmed by 5 bases and J by 4 bases, 7 bases remained unmatched. In germline, CDR1 is SGHVS, CDR2 FNYEAQ. CDR3 sequence: CASSLPGQSTEAFF. The CDR3 bases are TGTGCCAGCAGCCTCCCGGGACAGAGCACTGAAGCTTTCTTT. Combining the CDR3 with reference TRBV7-6 and TRBJ1-1 gives the whole variable domain GAGVSQSPRYKVTKRGQDVALRCDPISGHVSLYWYRQALGQGPEFLTYFNYEAQQDKSGLPNDRFSAERPEGSISTLTIQRTEQRDSAMYRCASSLPGQSTEAFFGQGTRLTVV.

The rearrangement uses TRBV2 and TRBJ1-4; maybe TRBD1 (5 bases). The length of the CDR3 is 16 residues. V was clipped by 6 bases and J by 2 bases, with 16 bases between them. From germline, CDR1 is SNHLY and CDR2 FYNNEI. This CDR3 is CASSLGGGWTNEKLFF. In DNA, the CDR3 is TGTGCCAGCAGCCTCGGGGGGGGTTGGACTAATGAAAAACTGTTTTTT.

This chain links TRBV5-1 with TRBJ1-1; no firm D call. V was pared by 2 bases and J by 6 bases, with 14 bases between. The CDR3 length is 14 residues. In germline, CDR1 is SGHRS, CDR2 YFSETQ. The CDR3 loop reads CASSFFGLSAEAFF. The CDR3 coding sequence is TGCGCCAGCAGCTTTTTTGGGTTGAGCGCTGAAGCTTTCTTT.

A note on this clonotype: A read error is possible here, since a much larger clone lies one base away. The chain couples TRBV10-3 to TRBJ2-5, with D uncertain. CDR1 and CDR2 (germline): ENHRY, SYGVKD. The CDR3 length is 14 residues. CDR3 region: CASSYSRHQGTQYF. The CDR3 coding sequence is TGTGCCAGCAGTTACTCGAGGCACCAAGGGACCCAGTACTTC.

This clonotype has just a few counts. CDR3: CASSQEGGGWRETEAFF. The CDR3, as DNA: TGCGCCAGCAGCCAAGAAGGGGGGGGTTGGAGGGAGACTGAAGCTTTCTTT. The chain recombines TRBV4-1 with TRBJ1-1; maybe TRBD1 (6 bases). The V end was cut by 0 bases, the J end by 5 bases, with 19 bases between. This CDR3 has 17 amino acids. The V gene's germline CDR1 is MGHRA and CDR2 YSYEKL.

The V and J genes are TRBV7-9 and TRBJ1-4; D gene ambiguous. V lost 8 bases, J lost 8 bases, and 21 bases lay in between. The CDR3 runs to 15 residues. Germline CDR1 SEHNR, CDR2 FQNEAQ (reference sequence). The CDR3 loop reads CASSPPSPTIEKLFF. The CDR3 DNA sequence: TGTGCCAGCTCACCACCATCACCGACGATCGAAAAACTGTTTTTT.

The chain recombines TRBV10-3 with TRBJ2-5; 13 positions match TRBD2. Germline CDR1 reads ENHRY; CDR2 reads SYGVKD. V trimming: 3 bases; J trimming: 5 bases; junction bases outside the gene matches: 3. This CDR3 comprises 15 residues. The CDR3 DNA sequence: TGTGCCATCAGTGAAGGGACTAGCGGGGAGGAGACCCAGTACTTC. This codes for CAISEGTSGEETQYF.

This chain uses TRBV10-3 with TRBJ1-2; D unclear. Trimming pared 11 bases from V and 6 bases from J, leaving 4 bases between. In germline, CDR1 is ENHRY, CDR2 SYGVKD. The CDR3 spans 8 residues. The CDR3 protein is CAGDGYTF. CDR3 in DNA: TGTGCCGGAGATGGCTACACCTTC.

The rearrangement joins TRBV7-2 to TRBJ1-1; TRBD1 agrees at 8 bases. CDR1 SGHTA and CDR2 FQGNSA come from the germline V gene. CDR3 size: 15 residues. V gave up 4 bases and J gave up 5 bases; unmatched junction bases: 9. The CDR3 DNA reads as TGTGCCAGCAGCTCCTTGACAGGGGAGGGGACTGAAGCTTTCTTT. This gives the protein CASSSLTGEGTEAFF.

This clonotype showed up just once. This may arise from a read error, as a much more abundant clone is one base away. Because it lacks the conserved phenylalanine or tryptophan at the end, this CDR3 is likely a read error. The chain employs TRBV20-1 and TRBJ2-7, with 7 bases aligning to TRBD2. V trimming: 5 bases; J trimming: 3 bases; junction bases outside the gene matches: 10. Germline V lookup: CDR1 DFQATT, CDR2 SNEGSKA (reference sequence). This CDR3 has 14 amino acids. CDR3 loop: CSAVGLPTNYEQYL. The CDR3, as DNA: TGCAGTGCTGTGGGACTACCAACGAACTACGAGCAGTACCTC.

The chain uses TRBV9 and TRBJ1-3; D gene ambiguous. The DNA end is more similar to TRBJ2-3, so the J call may be wrong. The germline CDR1 and CDR2 sequences are SGDLS and YYNGEE. This CDR3 contains 16 residues. The CDR3 DNA sequence: TGTGCCAGCAGCGTACAGAGATTCGTCGGTCTAGATACGCAGTATTTT. Its protein product is CASSVQRFVGLDTQYF.

This clonotype was recorded at least ten times. The chain is built from TRBV2 and TRBJ1-6; 10 nucleotides agree with TRBD1. CDR1 SNHLY and CDR2 FYNNEI come from the germline V gene. CDR3 size: 15 residues. J was trimmed by 6 bases and V by 5 bases; bases with no gene match: 4. The CDR3: CASSRRDRGNSPLHF. Here the CDR3 DNA reads TGTGCCAGCAGTCGCCGGGACAGGGGTAATTCACCCCTCCACTTT. The variable domain in full, completed from reference TRBV2 and TRBJ1-6, reads EPEVTQTPSHQVTQMGQEVILRCVPISNHLYFYWYRQILGQKVEFLVSFYNNEISEKSEIFDDQFSVERPDGSNFTLKIRSTKLEDSAMYFCASSRRDRGNSPLHFGNGTRLTVT.

A few counts support this clonotype. The rearrangement links TRBV3-1 to TRBJ1-1; the D is unclear. The CDR3 has 14 residues. Germline V lookup: CDR1 LGHDT, CDR2 YNNKEL (reference sequence). Trimming took off 0 bases at V and 4 bases at J, with 9 bases between the two ends. CDR3 sequence (DNA): TGTGCCAGCAGCCAAGAGAGGGTGGGCACTGAAGCTTTCTTT. This encodes CASSQERVGTEAFF. Drawing the rest from reference TRBV3-1 and TRBJ1-1, the complete variable domain is DTAVSQTPKYLVTQMGNDKSIKCEQNLGHDTMYWYKQDSKKFLKIMFSYNNKELIINETVPNRFSPKSPDKAHLNLHINSLELGDSAVYFCASSQERVGTEAFFGQGTRLTVV.

This clonotype was counted between two and nine times. The chain uses TRBV30 and TRBJ1-1; D is possibly TRBD1 (5 bases). Germline-derived CDR1 and CDR2 are GTSNPN and SVGIG (reference sequence). The CDR3 is 14 amino acids. Trimming took off 2 bases at V and 3 bases at J, with 13 bases between the two ends. The CDR3 DNA is TGTGCCTGGAGTATCTGGGGCCAACACACTGAAGCTTTCTTT. This translates into CAWSIWGQHTEAFF.

With regard to this clonotype: A read error may be the cause here, since a much bigger clone is one base away. The CDR3 DNA follows: TGTGCCAGCAGCTTGGGGACCGGACACGGTATGAACACTGAAGCTTTCTTT. This encodes CASSLGTGHGMNTEAFF. The gene calls are TRBV7-2 and TRBJ1-1; D might be TRBD1 (5 bases). This CDR3 contains 17 residues. Germline CDR1 and CDR2: SGHTA and FQGNSA. Trimming stripped 3 bases from V and 0 bases from J, with 17 bases between.

Only a few counts were recorded for this clonotype. The chain uses TRBV5-1 and TRBJ2-3; D remains ambiguous. The CDR3 has 12 residues. V lost 4 bases and J lost 2, with 5 bases in between. Per germline, CDR1 SGHRS and CDR2 YFSETQ. CDR3: CASSTLTDTQYF. DNA for the CDR3: TGCGCCAGCAGCACGCTCACAGATACGCAGTATTTT.

Many counts were recorded for this clonotype. The chain links TRBV7-2 to TRBJ2-5; tentatively, D is TRBD1 (6 bases). The V and J ends lost 5 bases and 2 bases respectively, with 12 bases between them. The CDR3 sequence is 14 residues long. Germline lookup yields CDR1 SGHTA and CDR2 FQGNSA. CDR3 nucleotide sequence: TGTGCCAGCAGCAGGGACAATCTACAAGAGACCCAGTACTTC. Translating gives CASSRDNLQETQYF. The full variable domain, rest sourced from reference TRBV7-2 and TRBJ2-5, is GAGVSQSPSNKVTEKGKDVELRCDPISGHTALYWYRQSLGQGLEFLIYFQGNSAPDKSGLPSDRFSAERTGGSVSTLTIQRTQQEDSAVYLCASSRDNLQETQYFGPGTRLLVL.

This clonotype was observed many times. The rearrangement links TRBV7-9 to TRBJ1-1; 8 positions match TRBD1. The germline V gene encodes CDR1 SEHNR and CDR2 FQNEAQ (reference sequence). V lost 1 base and J lost 6; bases outside the gene matches: 13. The CDR3 contains 17 residues. CDR3 coding DNA: TGTGCCAGCAGCTTAGTACCCCAGATAGGACAGGGCGCTGAAGCTTTCTTT. It is translated as CASSLVPQIGQGAEAFF.

The chain has TRBV7-2 and TRBJ2-7; 8 nucleotides agree with TRBD1. The CDR3 totals 14 residues. Germline assignment: CDR1 SGHTA and CDR2 FQGNSA. V dropped 0 bases and J dropped 10; count of bases not matched to a gene: 8. In DNA, the CDR3 is TGTGCCAGCAGCTTAGCGCTGATGGCAGGGGGCCAGTACTTC. Its translation: CASSLALMAGGQYF.

The chain employs TRBV7-4 and TRBJ2-5; a possible D gene is TRBD2 (6 bases). This CDR3 is built from 12 residues. Germline V gene lookup returns CDR1 SGHVT and CDR2 SQSDAQ. The germline V and J ends were trimmed by 0 bases and 11 bases, with 10 bases remaining between them. The CDR3 is CASSLAGTEQYF. Written as DNA, the CDR3 is TGTGCCAGCAGCTTAGCCGGGACTGAGCAGTACTTC.

V is TRBV25-1 and J is TRBJ1-6; D not certain. The V gene's germline CDR1 is MGHDK and CDR2 SYGVNS. This CDR3 has 14 residues. Trimming removed 5 bases at V and 4 bases at J, with 9 bases between. The CDR3 protein is CASSCGGYNSPLHF. In nucleotides, the CDR3 is TGTGCCAGCAGTTGCGGAGGGTATAATTCACCCCTCCACTTT.

In this sample, this clonotype turned up a few times. The V gene is TRBV20-1, the J gene TRBJ2-7; TRBD2 agrees at 8 bases. CDR3 length: 15 residues. Unmatched junction bases numbered 5, after V lost 0 bases and J lost 1 base. Germline loops: CDR1 DFQATT, CDR2 SNEGSKA (reference sequence). The CDR3 DNA follows: TGCAGTGCTAGAGATACCCTAGCGGGTTCCTACGAGCAGTACTTC. Translation: CSARDTLAGSYEQYF.

This clonotype was seen repeatedly, ten times or more. The V call is TRBV12-3 or TRBV12-4, the J call TRBJ1-1; maybe TRBD1 (5 bases). V was trimmed by 6 bases and J by 3 bases, leaving 14 bases between them. There are 14 residues in the CDR3. The CDR3: CASRPVGHDTEAFF. CDR3 bases: TGTGCCAGCAGACCTGTTGGACACGACACTGAAGCTTTCTTT.

As for this clonotype: A much larger clonotype is one base distant, so this may be a read error. This chain links TRBV10-3 with TRBJ2-5; D gene ambiguous. CDR3 size: 14 residues. V lost 5 bases and J lost 0, with 10 bases in between. In germline, CDR1 is ENHRY, CDR2 SYGVKD. In nucleotides, the CDR3 is TGTGCCATCAGTCCCCGATGGGACCAAGAGACCCAGTACTTC. This translates into CAISPRWDQETQYF.

To note about this clonotype: Sequence at one end of the junction differs from germline and may be a read error. The chain has TRBV5-1 and TRBJ2-2; 12 bases align to TRBD2. CDR1 SGHRS and CDR2 YFSETQ come from the germline V gene. CDR3 length: 17 residues. In DNA, the CDR3 is TGTGCCAGCAGCTTCGGACTAGCGGGAAGTCGCACCGGGGAGCTGTTTTTT. This codes for CASSFGLAGSRTGELFF.

A remark on this clonotype: No conserved phenylalanine or tryptophan is present at the end of the CDR3, so a read error is the likely explanation. Because the CDR3's place on the DNA is in doubt, the DNA is left out and the CDR3 is given as listed by TCRdb. The rearrangement joins TRBV15 to TRBJ1-1; the table calls TRBD1, which could not be checked here. Inclusive of both ends, the CDR3 amounts to 13 amino acids. CDR1 is LNHNV and CDR2 is YYDKDF in the germline V gene (reference sequence). Here the CDR3 reads CATSRSRDRGANY.